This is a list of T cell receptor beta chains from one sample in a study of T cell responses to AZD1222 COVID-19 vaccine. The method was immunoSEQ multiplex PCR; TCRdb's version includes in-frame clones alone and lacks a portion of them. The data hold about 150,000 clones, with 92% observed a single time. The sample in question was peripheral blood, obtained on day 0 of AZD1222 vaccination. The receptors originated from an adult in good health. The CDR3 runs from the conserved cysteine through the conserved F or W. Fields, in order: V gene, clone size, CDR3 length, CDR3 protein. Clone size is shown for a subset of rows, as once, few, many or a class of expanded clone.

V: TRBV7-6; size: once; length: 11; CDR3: CATPHRETQYF
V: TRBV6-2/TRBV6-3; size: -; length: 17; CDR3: CASSFPQSGRPYNEQFF
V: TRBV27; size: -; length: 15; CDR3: CASSLAGQGTGELFF
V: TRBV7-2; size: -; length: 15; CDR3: CASSEDRATYNEQFF
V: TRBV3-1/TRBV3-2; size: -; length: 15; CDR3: CASSLLAGGGSEQYF
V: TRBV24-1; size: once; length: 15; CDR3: CATSAGTGGTDTQYF
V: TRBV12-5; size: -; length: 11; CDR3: CASGLGYSGYF
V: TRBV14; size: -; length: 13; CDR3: CASSLAQNTEAFF
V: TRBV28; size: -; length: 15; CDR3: CASGEGMESNYGYTF
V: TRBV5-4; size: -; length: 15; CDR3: CASKRETTNTGELFF
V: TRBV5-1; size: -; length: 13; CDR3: CASSLNPTGGYTF
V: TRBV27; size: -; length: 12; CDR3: CASSRTGNEQYF
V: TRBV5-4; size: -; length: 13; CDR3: CASSVTQGVPLFF